These T cell receptor beta chains were read from a single sample in a study of blood T cell repertoires in COVID-19. Measured with immunoSEQ multiplex PCR; TCRdb has only the in-frame clones, and not every one. Altogether a few hundred thousand clones are present, roughly 88% being singletons, with the ten largest covering 5% to 6%. Sequencing used PBMCs or T cells enriched from blood (not recorded which). All receptors come from a man younger than 45 who had recovered from COVID-19. Each CDR3 is given with its conserved first and last residue. Fields, in order: D gene, clone size, J gene, CDR3 length, V gene, CDR3 protein, CDR3 DNA. D genes are given only for firm matches. Only part of the rows carry a size: once, few, many, or a class if the clone is expanded.

d_gene: .
abundance: once
j_gene: TRBJ2-3
len: 16
v_gene: TRBV27
CDR3aa: CASSLTPRGRVDTQYF
CDR3nt: TGTGCCAGCAGTTTAACGCCGCGGGGGCGGGTAGATACGCAGTATTTT

d_gene: .
abundance: .
j_gene: TRBJ1-2
len: 15
v_gene: TRBV28
CDR3aa: CASSPPPGGVGGYTF
CDR3nt: TGTGCCAGCAGTCCCCCCCCCGGGGGAGTTGGTGGCTACACCTTC

d_gene: TRBD2
abundance: .
j_gene: TRBJ2-3
len: 16
v_gene: TRBV10-3
CDR3aa: CAISGSLAGVSSWQYF
CDR3nt: TGTGCCATCAGTGGTTCACTAGCGGGGGTCTCGTCGTGGCAGTATTTT

d_gene: .
abundance: .
j_gene: TRBJ1-1
len: 14
v_gene: TRBV19
CDR3aa: CASRPTGYETEAFF
CDR3nt: TGTGCCAGTAGACCGACAGGTTATGAGACTGAAGCTTTCTTT

d_gene: .
abundance: .
j_gene: TRBJ2-1
len: 16
v_gene: TRBV5-1
CDR3aa: CASSLVGQGSYNEQFF
CDR3nt: TGCGCCAGCAGCTTGGTAGGGCAGGGCTCCTACAATGAGCAGTTCTTC

d_gene: TRBD2
abundance: .
j_gene: TRBJ2-3
len: 15
v_gene: TRBV7-3
CDR3aa: CASSGPGLAEDTQYF
CDR3nt: TGTGCCAGCAGCGGACCGGGACTAGCAGAAGATACGCAGTATTTT

d_gene: .
abundance: .
j_gene: TRBJ2-7
len: 16
v_gene: TRBV27
CDR3aa: CASSMQGGLWSYEQYF
CDR3nt: TGTGCCAGCAGTATGCAGGGGGGTCTGTGGTCCTACGAGCAGTACTTC

d_gene: .
abundance: once
j_gene: TRBJ2-3
len: 14
v_gene: TRBV10-3
CDR3aa: CAIGGDTATDTQYF
CDR3nt: TGTGCCATCGGAGGGGATACGGCCACAGATACGCAGTATTTT

d_gene: .
abundance: .
j_gene: TRBJ1-2
len: 14
v_gene: TRBV6-6
CDR3aa: CASSYSLTGHGYTF
CDR3nt: TGTGCCAGCAGTTACTCCCTGACAGGTCATGGCTACACCTTC

d_gene: TRBD1
abundance: .
j_gene: TRBJ1-4
len: 16
v_gene: TRBV7-7
CDR3aa: CASSLAPGQGVEKLFF
CDR3nt: TGTGCCAGCAGCTTAGCGCCGGGTCAGGGGGTTGAAAAACTGTTTTTT

d_gene: .
abundance: .
j_gene: TRBJ2-7
len: 16
v_gene: TRBV5-4
CDR3aa: CASSSSSRLPYFEQYF
CDR3nt: TGTGCCAGCAGCTCCAGCTCTAGACTCCCCTACTTCGAGCAGTACTTC

d_gene: TRBD2
abundance: .
j_gene: TRBJ2-3
len: 20
v_gene: TRBV2
CDR3aa: CASSGTGLAVFTTSTDTQYF
CDR3nt: TGTGCCAGCAGTGGAACCGGACTAGCGGTTTTTACCACTAGCACAGATACGCAGTATTTT

d_gene: TRBD1
abundance: .
j_gene: TRBJ2-2
len: 15
v_gene: TRBV30
CDR3aa: CAGPGGFTGTGELFF
CDR3nt: TGTGCGGGACCAGGGGGCTTTACTGGCACCGGGGAGCTGTTTTTT

d_gene: TRBD1
abundance: once
j_gene: TRBJ2-2
len: 15
v_gene: TRBV11-2
CDR3aa: CASSSKTTGVGELFF
CDR3nt: TGTGCCAGCAGCTCAAAAACAACAGGGGTCGGGGAGCTGTTTTTT

d_gene: TRBD2
abundance: .
j_gene: TRBJ2-3
len: 15
v_gene: TRBV5-1
CDR3aa: CASSLASGRPDTQYF
CDR3nt: TGCGCCAGCAGCTTGGCTAGCGGGCGCCCAGATACGCAGTATTTT

d_gene: .
abundance: .
j_gene: TRBJ2-7
len: 13
v_gene: TRBV5-1
CDR3aa: CASSLNTGSEQYF
CDR3nt: TGCGCCAGCAGCCTCAATACAGGGTCCGAGCAGTACTTC

d_gene: .
abundance: .
j_gene: TRBJ1-2
len: 16
v_gene: TRBV5-1
CDR3aa: CASSPAGAGVNYGYTF
CDR3nt: TGCGCCAGCAGCCCCGCTGGGGCAGGGGTTAACTATGGCTACACCTTC

d_gene: .
abundance: .
j_gene: TRBJ1-6
len: 16
v_gene: TRBV7-2
CDR3aa: CASSLAGGAANSPLHF
CDR3nt: TGTGCCAGCAGCTTAGCAGGGGGAGCAGCCAATTCACCCCTCCACTTT

d_gene: TRBD2
abundance: .
j_gene: TRBJ2-1
len: 19
v_gene: TRBV4-2
CDR3aa: CASSQESSLGLAGGPEQFF
CDR3nt: TGTGCCAGCAGCCAAGAATCAAGTTTGGGACTAGCGGGGGGGCCGGAGCAGTTCTTC

d_gene: .
abundance: .
j_gene: TRBJ1-4
len: 14
v_gene: TRBV6-5
CDR3aa: CASGLPATNEKLFF
CDR3nt: TGTGCCAGCGGACTCCCCGCAACTAATGAAAAACTGTTTTTT

d_gene: .
abundance: .
j_gene: TRBJ2-2
len: 16
v_gene: TRBV19
CDR3aa: CASCLAPGGHTGELFF
CDR3nt: TGTGCCAGTTGTTTAGCCCCAGGAGGTCACACCGGGGAGCTGTTTTTT

d_gene: .
abundance: .
j_gene: TRBJ1-3
len: 13
v_gene: TRBV5-4
CDR3aa: CASSLDQINTIYF
CDR3nt: TGTGCCAGCAGCTTGGATCAAATAAACACCATATATTTT

d_gene: TRBD1
abundance: .
j_gene: TRBJ2-7
len: 15
v_gene: TRBV9
CDR3aa: CASSPPTGTGGEQYF
CDR3nt: TGTGCCAGCAGTCCTCCTACCGGGACAGGGGGCGAGCAGTACTTC

d_gene: .
abundance: .
j_gene: TRBJ2-1
len: 13
v_gene: TRBV14
CDR3aa: CASSQDSGDEQFF
CDR3nt: TGTGCCAGCAGCCAAGATTCAGGGGATGAGCAGTTCTTC

d_gene: TRBD2
abundance: .
j_gene: TRBJ2-7
len: 14
v_gene: TRBV5-6
CDR3aa: CASSYSGGAYEQYF
CDR3nt: TGTGCCAGCAGCTATAGCGGGGGGGCGTATGAGCAGTACTTC

d_gene: .
abundance: .
j_gene: TRBJ2-3
len: 13
v_gene: TRBV30
CDR3aa: CACRHRGGDTQYF
CDR3nt: TGTGCCTGCCGTCACAGGGGAGGAGATACGCAGTATTTT

d_gene: .
abundance: .
j_gene: TRBJ2-3
len: 15
v_gene: TRBV7-8
CDR3aa: CASSAAARYTDTQYF
CDR3nt: TGTGCCAGCAGCGCGGCCGCTAGGTACACAGATACGCAGTATTTT

d_gene: .
abundance: .
j_gene: TRBJ2-7
len: 16
v_gene: TRBV21-1
CDR3aa: CASSSGTGLFENEQYF
CDR3nt: TGTGCCAGCAGCTCCGGGACAGGCCTATTCGAGAACGAGCAGTACTTC

d_gene: .
abundance: .
j_gene: TRBJ1-3
len: 15
v_gene: TRBV21-1
CDR3aa: CASTRGGDSGNTIYF
CDR3nt: TGTGCCAGTACCCGAGGTGGTGACTCTGGAAACACCATATATTTT

d_gene: TRBD1
abundance: .
j_gene: TRBJ1-2
len: 17
v_gene: TRBV5-1
CDR3aa: CASSLRRDRGYSYGYTF
CDR3nt: TGCGCCAGCAGTCTTCGACGGGACAGGGGTTATAGTTATGGCTACACCTTC

d_gene: TRBD2
abundance: .
j_gene: TRBJ2-1
len: 15
v_gene: TRBV5-1
CDR3aa: CASSGTSGGAYEQFF
CDR3nt: TGCGCCAGCAGCGGGACTAGCGGGGGGGCTTATGAGCAGTTCTTC

d_gene: .
abundance: .
j_gene: TRBJ2-2
len: 16
v_gene: TRBV3-1/TRBV3-2
CDR3aa: CASSQTRATNTGELFF
CDR3nt: TGTGCCAGCAGCCAAACGCGCGCTACGAACACCGGGGAGCTGTTTTTT

d_gene: .
abundance: once
j_gene: TRBJ2-3
len: 17
v_gene: TRBV27
CDR3aa: CASSRNSGTLVTDTQYF
CDR3nt: TGTGCCAGCAGTAGAAACTCCGGGACTTTGGTCACAGATACGCAGTATTTT

d_gene: .
abundance: .
j_gene: TRBJ2-7
len: 14
v_gene: TRBV13
CDR3aa: CASSLSRRIYEQYF
CDR3nt: TGTGCCAGCAGCTTATCCCGCAGGATCTACGAGCAGTACTTC

d_gene: TRBD2
abundance: .
j_gene: TRBJ2-5
len: 15
v_gene: TRBV10-3
CDR3aa: CAISGASGGKETQYF
CDR3nt: TGTGCCATCAGTGGGGCTAGCGGGGGCAAAGAGACCCAGTACTTC

d_gene: TRBD2
abundance: .
j_gene: TRBJ2-5
len: 15
v_gene: TRBV5-4
CDR3aa: CASSFLAGGQETQYF
CDR3nt: TGTGCCAGCAGCTTCCTAGCGGGGGGGCAAGAGACCCAGTACTTC

d_gene: TRBD1
abundance: .
j_gene: TRBJ1-1
len: 16
v_gene: TRBV7-8
CDR3aa: CASSLHRGMGHTEAFF
CDR3nt: TGTGCCAGCAGCTTACACAGGGGAATGGGGCACACTGAAGCTTTCTTT

d_gene: TRBD2
abundance: .
j_gene: TRBJ2-5
len: 12
v_gene: TRBV12-5
CDR3aa: CASGPGGETQYF
CDR3nt: TGTGCTAGTGGTCCCGGGGGGGAGACCCAGTACTTC

d_gene: .
abundance: few
j_gene: TRBJ1-2
len: 11
v_gene: TRBV28
CDR3aa: CASSYSRGYTF
CDR3nt: TGTGCCAGCAGTTATAGCCGTGGCTACACCTTC

d_gene: .
abundance: .
j_gene: TRBJ1-2
len: 13
v_gene: TRBV11-2
CDR3aa: CASSFGSNYGYTF
CDR3nt: TGTGCCAGCAGCTTCGGTTCTAACTATGGCTACACCTTC

d_gene: TRBD2
abundance: .
j_gene: TRBJ2-5
len: 16
v_gene: TRBV6-6
CDR3aa: CASSLGRTGGQETQYF
CDR3nt: TGTGCCAGCAGTCTGGGTAGGACGGGGGGCCAAGAGACCCAGTACTTC

d_gene: TRBD2
abundance: .
j_gene: TRBJ2-5
len: 16
v_gene: TRBV28
CDR3aa: CASSLGLAGLRVTQYF
CDR3nt: TGTGCCAGCAGTTTAGGACTAGCGGGGTTGAGGGTGACCCAGTACTTC

d_gene: .
abundance: .
j_gene: TRBJ1-3
len: 18
v_gene: TRBV10-3
CDR3aa: CAISESGYQLNSGNTIYF
CDR3nt: TGTGCCATCAGTGAGTCGGGCTATCAGTTGAACTCTGGAAACACCATATATTTT

d_gene: .
abundance: .
j_gene: TRBJ2-6
len: 15
v_gene: TRBV19
CDR3aa: CASSILGRGANVLTF
CDR3nt: TGTGCCAGTAGTATTTTGGGGCGTGGGGCCAACGTCCTGACTTTC

d_gene: .
abundance: .
j_gene: TRBJ1-2
len: 14
v_gene: TRBV5-4
CDR3aa: CASSLEEHNYGYTF
CDR3nt: TGTGCCAGCAGCTTGGAAGAGCATAACTATGGCTACACCTTC

d_gene: .
abundance: .
j_gene: TRBJ1-6
len: 15
v_gene: TRBV6-5
CDR3aa: CASSPSLQGESPLHF
CDR3nt: TGTGCCAGCAGCCCCTCTCTGCAGGGCGAGTCACCCCTCCACTTT

d_gene: TRBD2
abundance: once
j_gene: TRBJ2-5
len: 14
v_gene: TRBV3-1/TRBV3-2
CDR3aa: CASSSASGDGTQYF
CDR3nt: TGTGCCAGCAGCTCGGCTAGCGGGGACGGGACCCAGTACTTC

d_gene: .
abundance: .
j_gene: TRBJ1-1
len: 13
v_gene: TRBV5-1
CDR3aa: CASSLLGGGEAFF
CDR3nt: TGCGCCAGCAGCTTGCTTGGAGGAGGTGAAGCTTTCTTT

d_gene: .
abundance: .
j_gene: TRBJ2-2
len: 16
v_gene: TRBV7-9
CDR3aa: CASSLLFGGDTGELFF
CDR3nt: TGTGCCAGCAGCTTACTCTTCGGCGGGGACACCGGGGAGCTGTTTTTT

d_gene: .
abundance: .
j_gene: TRBJ2-5
len: 13
v_gene: TRBV7-2
CDR3aa: CASSGRVQETQYF
CDR3nt: TGTGCCAGCAGCGGGCGGGTCCAAGAGACCCAGTACTTC

d_gene: TRBD1
abundance: .
j_gene: TRBJ1-6
len: 13
v_gene: TRBV18
CDR3aa: CASSDRGRSPLHF
CDR3nt: TGTGCCAGCTCAGACAGGGGTCGTTCACCCCTCCACTTT